The 14 T cell receptor beta chains below come from one sample, sequenced in a study of T cell repertoires in cytomegalovirus infection. These receptors' targets are unknown. TCRdb fed the reads into MiXCR, producing one record per CDR3 protein. The data hold some 320,000 distinct CDR3 sequences, with 25% to 30% observed a single time. This specimen consisted of cultured PBMCs, obtained from culture after CMV antigen stimulation. These receptors came from a human donor in good health (CMV status not recorded). Some clones in this sample may be carry-over from other donors' samples.

A word on this clonotype: Mismatch with germline at one junction end may stem from a read error. The chain carries TRBV5-4 and TRBJ2-3; TRBD2 agrees at 14 bases. This CDR3 contains 18 residues. CDR1 is SGHNT and CDR2 is YYREEE in the germline V gene (reference sequence). The CDR3 DNA sequence: TGTGTCAGCAGCCCGGGACTAGCGGGAGCAACCGGTACAGATACGCAGTATTTT. It specifies CVSSPGLAGATGTDTQYF.

The chain links TRBV28 to TRBJ2-7; D might be TRBD1 or TRBD2, each matching 5 bases. Trimming took off 5 bases at V and 2 bases at J, with 16 bases between the two ends. Germline V CDR1 and CDR2: MDHEN, SYDVKM. This CDR3 comprises 15 residues. Here the CDR3 reads CASSSQSRDPYEQYF. CDR3 nucleotide sequence: TGTGCCAGCAGTAGCCAATCCAGGGACCCCTACGAGCAGTACTTC.

There are a few counts of this clonotype. The CDR3 region is CASSLGRKNTGELFF. For the CDR3, the DNA is TGTGCCAGCAGCTTAGGAAGGAAGAACACCGGGGAGCTGTTTTTT. The chain is built from TRBV7-6 and TRBJ2-2; D unclear. The ends were cut back, 1 base at V and 1 base at J, with 7 bases in the middle. Germline V gene sequence: CDR1 SGHVS, CDR2 FNYEAQ. The CDR3 consists of 15 residues. Full variable domain (outside the CDR3, taken from reference TRBV7-6 and TRBJ2-2): GAGVSQSPRYKVTKRGQDVALRCDPISGHVSLYWYRQALGQGPEFLTYFNYEAQQDKSGLPNDRFSAERPEGSISTLTIQRTEQRDSAMYRCASSLGRKNTGELFFGEGSRLTVL.

The V and J genes are TRBV27 and TRBJ2-5; the D is unclear. The V end lost 3 bases, the J end lost 13 bases, and 18 bases lay between the germline ends. The germline V gene encodes CDR1 MNHEY and CDR2 SMNVEV (reference sequence). There are 13 residues in the CDR3. This chain's CDR3 is CASSFGGPPLLYF. The CDR3 DNA reads as TGTGCCAGCAGTTTCGGCGGCCCCCCTTTACTGTACTTC.

The V call is TRBV6-6, the J call TRBJ1-4; 8 nucleotides agree with TRBD1. The junction had 15 bases not matched to a gene; V was cut back by 8 bases and J by 10 bases. The CDR3 loop spans 15 amino acids. The germline V gene encodes CDR1 MNHNY and CDR2 SVGAGI (reference sequence). CDR3 amino acids: CASQGDSTGGAKLFF. DNA for the CDR3: TGTGCCAGCCAGGGGGACTCCACAGGGGGGGCAAAACTGTTTTTT.

Regarding this clonotype: One end of the junction varies from germline; a read error may be responsible. This chain links TRBV7-2 with TRBJ1-1; TRBD1 agrees at 8 bases. This CDR3 is built from 18 residues. Germline CDR1 SGHTA, CDR2 FQGNSA. The CDR3 protein is CASSLGGGRGRVKTEAFF. The DNA of the CDR3 is TGTGCCAGCAGCTTAGGAGGGGGCAGGGGGCGAGTGAAGACTGAAGCTTTCTTT.

This clonotype was seen only a few times. V usage is TRBV28 and J usage is TRBJ2-5; a possible D gene is TRBD1 (5 bases). The V gene lost 4 bases and the J gene lost 5 bases, with 14 bases spanning the gap. CDR3 length: 14 amino acids. CDR1 is MDHEN and CDR2 is SYDVKM in the germline V gene. The CDR3 is CASSWTRARETQYF. The CDR3 nucleotides read TGTGCCAGCAGTTGGACCAGGGCCCGTGAGACCCAGTACTTC.

The V call is TRBV7-2, the J call TRBJ2-1; the match to TRBD1 covers 9 bases. This CDR3 comprises 15 residues. In germline, CDR1 is SGHTA, CDR2 FQGNSA. J lost 4 bases, V lost 5 bases, and 6 bases had no gene match. The CDR3 loop is CASSRRTGAYNEQFF. CDR3 bases: TGTGCCAGCAGCCGACGGACAGGGGCTTACAATGAGCAGTTCTTC.

The rearrangement joins TRBV7-6 to TRBJ2-7; D possibly matches TRBD1 or TRBD2 (6 bases each). CDR3 length equals 16 residues. Trimming pared 5 bases from V and 1 base from J, leaving 18 bases between. From germline, CDR1 is SGHVS and CDR2 FNYEAQ. CDR3 nucleotides: TGTGCCAGCAGCCCACAGGGAGGAAGTAGGTCCTACGAGCAGTACTTC. As protein: CASSPQGGSRSYEQYF.

This clonotype was observed a handful of times. This sequence joins TRBV7-2 and TRBJ2-3, with a tentative D call TRBD2 (5 bases). This CDR3 contains 14 residues. V dropped 3 bases and J dropped 2 bases, with 9 bases sitting between them. From germline, CDR1 is SGHTA and CDR2 FQGNSA. CDR3 DNA sequence: TGTGCCAGCAGCTTCGATAGCGACACAGATACGCAGTATTTT. It is translated as CASSFDSDTDTQYF.

The chain uses TRBV19 and TRBJ1-5; TRBD1 is a possible D gene (6 bases). The V and J ends lost 6 bases and 7 bases respectively, with 19 bases between them. This CDR3 is built from 15 residues. Germline V CDR1 and CDR2: LNHDA, SQIVND (reference sequence). CDR3 residues: CASSMGQSIRQPQHF. The CDR3 DNA reads as TGTGCCAGTAGCATGGGACAATCCATACGACAGCCCCAGCATTTT.

The chain links TRBV6-6 to TRBJ1-3; D is ambiguous. V was trimmed by 7 bases and J by 1 base, leaving 8 bases between them. The CDR3 loop spans 13 amino acids. CDR1 is MNHNY and CDR2 is SVGAGI in the germline V gene (reference sequence). CDR3 bases: TGTGCCAGCAAGTATTCGTCTGGAAACACCATATATTTT. This translates into CASKYSSGNTIYF.

In its sample, this clonotype was seen a few times. The J gene is TRBJ1-3, the V gene TRBV11-3; D is perhaps TRBD1 (5 bases). The CDR3 runs 20 residues. CDR1 is SGHNT, CDR2 YENEEA, per germline. V dropped 2 bases and J dropped 4 bases, with 27 bases sitting between them. The CDR3 DNA sequence: TGTGCCAGCAGCTTAAATAAAGCAGGGAGAGCCCGATCTTCAGGAAACACCATATATTTT. Amino acid sequence: CASSLNKAGRARSSGNTIYF.

The J gene is TRBJ2-1, the V gene TRBV20-1; TRBD1 agrees at 9 bases. V shed 2 bases, J shed 3 bases, and the junction held 5 bases outside the gene matches. Germline V lookup: CDR1 DFQATT, CDR2 SNEGSKA (reference sequence). The CDR3 has 15 amino acids. The chain's CDR3 is CSARIGTGLYNEQFF. The CDR3 coding sequence is TGCAGTGCTAGAATCGGGACAGGGCTCTACAATGAGCAGTTCTTC.